Included here is one T cell receptor beta chain sequence, with context. This same CDR3 is encoded by further DNA sequences in the sample. V was trimmed by 0 bases and J by 1 base, leaving 7 bases between them. Germline loops: CDR1 KGHSH, CDR2 LQKENI. The CDR3 has 14 amino acids. The data originate from a study of blood T cell repertoires in COVID-19. Original data processing: For nucleated cells, counts were estimated from reference gene primer amplification. TCRdb keeps only in-frame clones here, not all; method: immunoSEQ multiplex PCR. V and J calls and clone size are as listed in that table; D and trimming were resolved from the DNA. The sample lists approximately 350,000 clones; 70% to 90% were seen once.

Material for sequencing was peripheral blood. The chain carries TRBV18 and TRBJ2-7; D might be TRBD2 (6 bases). The sequence came from a man between 40 and 49 years old with acute or convalescent COVID-19. The DNA for the CDR3 is TGTGCCAGCTCACCACCGGGGGGATCCTACGAGCAGTACTTC. Its protein product is CASSPPGGSYEQYF.